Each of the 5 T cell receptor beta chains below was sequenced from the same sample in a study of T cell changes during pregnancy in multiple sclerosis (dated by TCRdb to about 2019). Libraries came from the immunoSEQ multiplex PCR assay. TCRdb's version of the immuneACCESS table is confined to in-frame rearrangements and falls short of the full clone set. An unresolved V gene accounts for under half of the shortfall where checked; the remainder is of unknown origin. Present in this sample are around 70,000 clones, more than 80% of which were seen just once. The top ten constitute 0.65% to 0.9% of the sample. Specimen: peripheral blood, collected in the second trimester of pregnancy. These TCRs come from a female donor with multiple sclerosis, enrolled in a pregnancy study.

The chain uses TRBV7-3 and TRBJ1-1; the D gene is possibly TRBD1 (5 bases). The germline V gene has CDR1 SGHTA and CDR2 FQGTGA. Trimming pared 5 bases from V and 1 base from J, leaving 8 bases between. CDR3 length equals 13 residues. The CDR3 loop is CASSETANTEAFF. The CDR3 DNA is TGTGCCAGCAGCGAGACAGCGAACACTGAAGCTTTCTTT. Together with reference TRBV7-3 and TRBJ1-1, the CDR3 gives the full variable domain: GAGVSQTPSNKVTEKGKYVELRCDPISGHTALYWYRQSLGQGPEFLIYFQGTGAADDSGLPNDRFFAVRPEGSVSTLKIQRTERGDSAVYLCASSETANTEAFFGQGTRLTVV.

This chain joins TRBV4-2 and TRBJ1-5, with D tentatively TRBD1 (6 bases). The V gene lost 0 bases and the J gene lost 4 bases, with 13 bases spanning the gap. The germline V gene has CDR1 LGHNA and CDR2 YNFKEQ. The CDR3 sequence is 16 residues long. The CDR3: CASSQDLGQGNQPQHF. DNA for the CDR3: TGTGCCAGCAGCCAAGATCTGGGGCAGGGGAATCAGCCCCAGCATTTT.

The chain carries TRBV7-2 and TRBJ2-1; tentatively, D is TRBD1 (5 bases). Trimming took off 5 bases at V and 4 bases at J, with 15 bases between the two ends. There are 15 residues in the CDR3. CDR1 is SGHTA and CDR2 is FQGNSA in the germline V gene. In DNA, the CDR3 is TGTGCCAGCAGCCCCGTAATAGGGGCTTACAATGAGCAGTTCTTC. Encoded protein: CASSPVIGAYNEQFF.

The CDR3 loop reads CASSPRWNTEAFF. CDR3 DNA sequence: TGTGCCAGCAGCCCGCGATGGAACACTGAAGCTTTCTTT. The chain carries TRBV7-3 and TRBJ1-1; no clear D gene. Germline assignment: CDR1 SGHTA and CDR2 FQGTGA. Trimming took 5 bases from V and 1 from J, leaving 8 bases between them. This CDR3 contains 13 residues.

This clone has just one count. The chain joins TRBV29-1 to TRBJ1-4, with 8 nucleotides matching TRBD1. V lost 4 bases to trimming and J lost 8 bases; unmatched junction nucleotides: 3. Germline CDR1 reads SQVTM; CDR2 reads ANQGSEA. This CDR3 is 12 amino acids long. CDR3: CSVVGQDEKLFF. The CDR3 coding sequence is TGCAGCGTTGTGGGACAGGACGAAAAACTGTTTTTT.